This T cell receptor beta chain emerged from a study of cytomegalovirus exposure and HLA in healthy donors. Primers included in the PCR were 60 Vbeta and 13 Jbeta primers. Assay: immunoSEQ multiplex PCR; the TCRdb copy retains only in-frame clones and omits some. The data show about 130,000 clones, under 90% seen once. The length of the CDR3 is 14 residues. The V and J ends lost 4 bases and 5 bases respectively, with 12 bases between them. Germline V CDR1 and CDR2: ENHRY, SYGVKD. Broader study findings: In a later analysis, TCR beta V- and J-gene trimming showed a link to a missense DCLRE1C variant.

On this clone: Its target is not known.

Sequencing input: PBMCs. The receptor was derived from a man aged 18 to 29 in good health and CMV-seronegative. This chain links TRBV10-3 with TRBJ2-1; possibly TRBD1 for D (6 bases). Written as DNA, the CDR3 is TGTGCCATCAGTGGCACCGGGACAAACAATGAGCAGTTCTTC. Residues: CAISGTGTNNEQFF.